Shown below are 4 T cell receptor beta chains from a single sample sequenced in a study of blood T cell repertoires in COVID-19. Generated by immunoSEQ multiplex PCR, the TCRdb table keeps only in-frame clones and is missing some. The sample includes roughly 150,000 clones, more than 75% of them seen just once. Sequencing was performed on peripheral blood. These receptors all stem from a man aged 45 to 65 who had recovered from COVID-19.

The J gene is TRBJ1-5, the V gene TRBV7-2; D possibly corresponds to TRBD1 (6 bases). Germline CDR1 reads SGHTA; CDR2 reads FQGNSA. V lost 5 bases to trimming and J lost 4 bases, with 15 bases between them. This CDR3 is 15 amino acids long. CDR3 residues: CASSPQGKANQPQHF. CDR3 nucleotide sequence: TGTGCCAGCAGCCCCCAGGGGAAGGCGAATCAGCCCCAGCATTTT.

In its sample, this clone was seen once. Other DNA sequences from this sample encode an identical CDR3 as well. The chain recombines TRBV19 with TRBJ1-1; tentative D call: TRBD1 (6 bases). The V end lost 3 bases, the J end lost 0 bases, and 8 bases lay between the germline ends. The CDR3 sequence is 14 residues long. Germline V gene sequence: CDR1 LNHDA, CDR2 SQIVND (reference sequence). The CDR3 DNA is TGTGCCAGTAGTATCGGACAGATGAACACTGAAGCTTTCTTT. As protein: CASSIGQMNTEAFF.

The chain combines TRBV6-1 with TRBJ2-1, with 10 bases fitting TRBD1. The CDR3 is 16 residues long. V was clipped by 3 bases and J by 6 bases; unmatched bases: 8. Germline values: CDR1 MNHNS, CDR2 SASEGT. The CDR3 DNA reads TGTGCCAGCAGTGACCGGGACAGGGGTTTTGGCAATGAGCAGTTCTTC. This translates into CASSDRDRGFGNEQFF.

The V call is TRBV7-9, the J call TRBJ1-5; D is possibly TRBD1 (5 bases). Germline V lookup: CDR1 SEHNR, CDR2 FQNEAQ (reference sequence). The CDR3 is 15 amino acids. Trimming removed 5 bases at V and 8 bases at J, with 19 bases between. The CDR3 is CASSRSSTENKPQHF. The CDR3 DNA sequence: TGTGCCAGCAGCCGATCCTCGACAGAAAATAAGCCCCAGCATTTT. The full variable domain, its missing parts supplied by reference TRBV7-9 and TRBJ1-5, is DTGVSQNPRHKITKRGQNVTFRCDPISEHNRLYWYRQTLGQGPEFLTYFQNEAQLEKSRLLSDRFSAERPKGSFSTLEIQRTEQGDSAMYLCASSRSSTENKPQHFGDGTRLSIL.